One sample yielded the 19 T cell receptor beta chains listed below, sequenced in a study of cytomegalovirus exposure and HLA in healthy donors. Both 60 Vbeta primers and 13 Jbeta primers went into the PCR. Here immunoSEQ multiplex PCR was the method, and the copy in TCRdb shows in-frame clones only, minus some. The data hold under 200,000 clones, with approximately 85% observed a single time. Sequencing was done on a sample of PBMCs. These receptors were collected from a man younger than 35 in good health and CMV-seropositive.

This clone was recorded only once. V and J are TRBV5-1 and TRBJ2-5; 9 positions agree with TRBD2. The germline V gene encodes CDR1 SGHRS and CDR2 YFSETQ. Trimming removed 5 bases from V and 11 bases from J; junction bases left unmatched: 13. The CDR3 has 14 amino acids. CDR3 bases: TGCGCCAGCAGGGATGTGCGGGGGGGCCTTGAGCAGTACTTC. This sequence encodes CASRDVRGGLEQYF. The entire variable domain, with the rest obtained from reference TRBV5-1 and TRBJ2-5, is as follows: KAGVTQTPRYLIKTRGQQVTLSCSPISGHRSVSWYQQTPGQGLQFLFEYFSETQRNKGNFPGRFSGRQFSNSRSEMNVSTLELGDSALYLCASRDVRGGLEQYFGPGTRLLVL.

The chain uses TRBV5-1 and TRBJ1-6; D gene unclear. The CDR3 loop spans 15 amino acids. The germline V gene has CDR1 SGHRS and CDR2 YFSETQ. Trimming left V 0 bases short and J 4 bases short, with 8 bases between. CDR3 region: CASSLAGEYNSPLHF. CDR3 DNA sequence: TGCGCCAGCAGCTTGGCCGGAGAATATAATTCACCCCTCCACTTT.

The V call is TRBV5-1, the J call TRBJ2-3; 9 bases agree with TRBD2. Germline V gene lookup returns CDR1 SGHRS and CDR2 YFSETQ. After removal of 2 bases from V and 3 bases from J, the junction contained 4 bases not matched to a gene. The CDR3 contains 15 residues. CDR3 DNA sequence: TGCGCCAGCAGCTTCAGCGGGGGGACGACAGATACGCAGTATTTT. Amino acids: CASSFSGGTTDTQYF.

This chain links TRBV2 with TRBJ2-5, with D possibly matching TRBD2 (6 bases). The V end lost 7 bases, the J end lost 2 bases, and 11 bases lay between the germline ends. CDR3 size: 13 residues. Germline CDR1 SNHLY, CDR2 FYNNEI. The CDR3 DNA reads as TGTGCCAGCAACGGGGGAGAACAAGAGACCCAGTACTTC. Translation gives CASNGGEQETQYF.

The CDR3 nucleotides read TGTGCCAGCAGCGCCATGGACAGGGGTTACGAGACCCAGTACTTC. This encodes CASSAMDRGYETQYF. The chain uses TRBV9 and TRBJ2-5; 9 nucleotides agree with TRBD1. CDR3 length: 15 residues. Germline loops: CDR1 SGDLS, CDR2 YYNGEE. The junction had 8 bases not matched to a gene; V was cut back by 3 bases and J by 5 bases.

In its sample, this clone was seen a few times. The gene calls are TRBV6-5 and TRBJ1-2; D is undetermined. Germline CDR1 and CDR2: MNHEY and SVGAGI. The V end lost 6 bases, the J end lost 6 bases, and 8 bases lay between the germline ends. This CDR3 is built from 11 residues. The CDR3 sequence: CASRLMDGYTF. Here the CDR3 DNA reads TGTGCCAGCAGACTAATGGATGGCTACACCTTC.

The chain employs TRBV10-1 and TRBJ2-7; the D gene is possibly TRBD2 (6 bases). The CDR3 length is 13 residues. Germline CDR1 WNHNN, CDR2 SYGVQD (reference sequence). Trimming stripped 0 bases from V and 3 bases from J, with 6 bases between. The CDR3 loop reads CASSESGGYEQYF. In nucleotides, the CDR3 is TGCGCCAGCAGTGAGTCGGGGGGCTACGAGCAGTACTTC.

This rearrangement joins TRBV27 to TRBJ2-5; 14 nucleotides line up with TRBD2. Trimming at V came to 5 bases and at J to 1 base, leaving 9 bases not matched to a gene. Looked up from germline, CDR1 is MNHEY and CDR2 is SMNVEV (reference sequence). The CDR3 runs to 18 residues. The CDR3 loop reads CASSPPGLAGGSQETQYF. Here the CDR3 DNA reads TGTGCCAGCAGTCCCCCTGGACTAGCGGGGGGCTCCCAAGAGACCCAGTACTTC.

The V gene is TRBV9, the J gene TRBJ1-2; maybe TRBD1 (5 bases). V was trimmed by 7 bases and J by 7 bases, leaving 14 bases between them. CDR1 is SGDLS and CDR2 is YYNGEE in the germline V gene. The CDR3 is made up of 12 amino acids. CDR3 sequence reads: CASHGGDRGYTF. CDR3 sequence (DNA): TGTGCCAGCCACGGGGGGGACCGTGGCTACACCTTC.

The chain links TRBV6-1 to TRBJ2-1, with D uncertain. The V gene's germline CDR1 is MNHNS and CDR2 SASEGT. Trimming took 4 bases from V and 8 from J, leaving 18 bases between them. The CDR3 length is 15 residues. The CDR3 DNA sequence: TGTGCCAGCAGTGCGGCGGCGCCCCCGGTGTATGAGCAGTTCTTC. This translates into CASSAAAPPVYEQFF.

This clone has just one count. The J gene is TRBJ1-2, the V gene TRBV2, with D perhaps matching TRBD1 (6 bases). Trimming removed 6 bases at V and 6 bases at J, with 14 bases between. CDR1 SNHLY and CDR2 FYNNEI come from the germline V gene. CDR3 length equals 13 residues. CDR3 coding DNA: TGTGCCAGCAGCATCACAGGGAATGATGGCTACACCTTC. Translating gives CASSITGNDGYTF.

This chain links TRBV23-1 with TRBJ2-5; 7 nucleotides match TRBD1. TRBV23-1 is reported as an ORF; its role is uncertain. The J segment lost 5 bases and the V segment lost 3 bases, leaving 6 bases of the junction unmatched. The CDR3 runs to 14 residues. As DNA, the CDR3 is TGCGCCAGCAGTCAGACAGGGTCGGGGGAGACCCAGTACTTC. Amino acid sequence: CASSQTGSGETQYF.

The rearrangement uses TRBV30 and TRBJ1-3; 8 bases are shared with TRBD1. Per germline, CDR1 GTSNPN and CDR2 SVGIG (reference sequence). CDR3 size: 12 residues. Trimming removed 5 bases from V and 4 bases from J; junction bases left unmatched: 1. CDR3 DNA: TGTGCCTGGCAGGGGGCGGGAAACACCATATATTTT. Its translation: CAWQGAGNTIYF.

CDR3 coding DNA: TGCGCCAGCAGCCAGCCACAGGGGACCTATAATTCACCCCTCCACTTT. Protein product: CASSQPQGTYNSPLHF. The rearrangement joins TRBV4-1 to TRBJ1-6; 7 bases are a match to TRBD1. The CDR3 has 16 amino acids. After removal of 3 bases from V and 2 bases from J, the junction contained 4 bases not matched to a gene. CDR1 is MGHRA, CDR2 YSYEKL, per germline.

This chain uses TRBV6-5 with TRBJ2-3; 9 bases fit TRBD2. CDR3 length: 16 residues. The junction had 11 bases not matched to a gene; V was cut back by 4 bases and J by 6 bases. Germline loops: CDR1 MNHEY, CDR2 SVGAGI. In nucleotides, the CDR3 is TGTGCCAGCAGTTCTGGGGGGACTAGCCCGGGCGATACGCAGTATTTT. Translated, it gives CASSSGGTSPGDTQYF.

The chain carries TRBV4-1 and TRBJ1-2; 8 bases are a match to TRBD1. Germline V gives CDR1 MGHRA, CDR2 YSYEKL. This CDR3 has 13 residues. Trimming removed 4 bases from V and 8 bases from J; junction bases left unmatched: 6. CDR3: CASSPTGGAGYTF. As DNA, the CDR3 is TGCGCCAGCAGCCCTACAGGGGGTGCCGGCTACACCTTC.

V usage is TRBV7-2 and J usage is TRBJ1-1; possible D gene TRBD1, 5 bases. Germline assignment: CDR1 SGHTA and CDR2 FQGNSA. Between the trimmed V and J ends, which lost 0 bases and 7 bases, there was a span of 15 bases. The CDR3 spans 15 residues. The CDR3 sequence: CASSLAVGQGHEAFF. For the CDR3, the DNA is TGTGCCAGCAGCTTAGCGGTGGGGCAGGGTCATGAAGCTTTCTTT.

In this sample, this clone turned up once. This CDR3 reads CASSAWTGDNQPQHF. In DNA form, the CDR3 reads TGTGCCAGCAGTGCCTGGACAGGGGACAATCAGCCCCAGCATTTT. The genes are TRBV6-5 and TRBJ1-5; 9 bases are a match to TRBD1. Germline trimming cut 5 bases from V and 3 bases from J; bases unmatched to any gene: 5. The germline V gene encodes CDR1 MNHEY and CDR2 SVGAGI. This CDR3 region has 15 residues.

CDR3 residues: CASSPGQGLRVMNTEAFF. CDR3 bases: TGTGCCAGCAGCCCAGGACAGGGGCTCAGGGTAATGAACACTGAAGCTTTCTTT. V is TRBV5-5 and J is TRBJ1-1, with TRBD1 matching over 9 bases. CDR1 SGHKS and CDR2 YYEKEE come from the germline V gene (reference sequence). The junction had 13 bases not matched to a gene; V was cut back by 4 bases and J by 0 bases. This CDR3 region has 18 residues.